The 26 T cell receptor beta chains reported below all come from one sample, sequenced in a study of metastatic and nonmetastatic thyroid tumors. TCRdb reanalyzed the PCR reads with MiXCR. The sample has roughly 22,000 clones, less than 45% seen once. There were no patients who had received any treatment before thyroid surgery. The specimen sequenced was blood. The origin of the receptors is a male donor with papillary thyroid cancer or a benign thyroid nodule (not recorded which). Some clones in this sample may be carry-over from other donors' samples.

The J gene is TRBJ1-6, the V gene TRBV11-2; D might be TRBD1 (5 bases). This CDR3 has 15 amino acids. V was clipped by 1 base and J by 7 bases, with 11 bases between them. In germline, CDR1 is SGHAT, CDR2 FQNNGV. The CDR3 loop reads CASSLGPGINSPLHF. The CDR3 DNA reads TGTGCCAGCAGCTTAGGACCAGGGATCAATTCACCCCTCCACTTT.

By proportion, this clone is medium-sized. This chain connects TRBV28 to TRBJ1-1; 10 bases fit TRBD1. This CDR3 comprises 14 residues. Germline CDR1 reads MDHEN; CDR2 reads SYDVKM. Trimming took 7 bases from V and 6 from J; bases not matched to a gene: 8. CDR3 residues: CASKRTGGDSEAFF. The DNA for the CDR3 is TGTGCCAGCAAACGGACAGGGGGTGACTCTGAAGCTTTCTTT. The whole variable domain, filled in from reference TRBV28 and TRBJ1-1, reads DVKVTQSSRYLVKRTGEKVFLECVQDMDHENMFWYRQDPGLGLRLIYFSYDVKMKEKGDIPEGYSVSREKKERFSLILESASTNQTSMYLCASKRTGGDSEAFFGQGTRLTVV.

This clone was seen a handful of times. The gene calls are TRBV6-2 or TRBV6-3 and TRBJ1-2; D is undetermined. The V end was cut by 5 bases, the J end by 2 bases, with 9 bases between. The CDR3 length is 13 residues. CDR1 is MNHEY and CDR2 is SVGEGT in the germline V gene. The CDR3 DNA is TGTGCCAGCAGTCTACTCATAAACTATGGCTACACCTTC. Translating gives CASSLLINYGYTF.

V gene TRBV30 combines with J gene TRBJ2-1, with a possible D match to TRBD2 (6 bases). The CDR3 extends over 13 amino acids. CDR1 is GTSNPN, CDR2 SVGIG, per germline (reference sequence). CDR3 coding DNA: TGTGCGAGCGGGCGACATTCCTACAATGAGCAGTTCTTC. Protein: CASGRHSYNEQFF.

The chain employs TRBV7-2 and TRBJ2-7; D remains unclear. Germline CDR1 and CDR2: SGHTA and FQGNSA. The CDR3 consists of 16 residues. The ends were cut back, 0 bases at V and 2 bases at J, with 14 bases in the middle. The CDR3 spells CASSLASGDHPYEQYF. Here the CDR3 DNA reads TGTGCCAGCAGCTTAGCGTCTGGGGATCACCCCTACGAGCAGTACTTC.

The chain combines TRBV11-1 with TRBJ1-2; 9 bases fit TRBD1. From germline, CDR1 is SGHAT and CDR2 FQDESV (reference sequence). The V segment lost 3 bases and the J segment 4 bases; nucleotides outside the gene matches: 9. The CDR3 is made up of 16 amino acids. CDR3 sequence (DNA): TGTGCCAGCAGCTTCGGTACAGGGGGCTCTGGCTATGGCTACACCTTC. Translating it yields CASSFGTGGSGYGYTF.

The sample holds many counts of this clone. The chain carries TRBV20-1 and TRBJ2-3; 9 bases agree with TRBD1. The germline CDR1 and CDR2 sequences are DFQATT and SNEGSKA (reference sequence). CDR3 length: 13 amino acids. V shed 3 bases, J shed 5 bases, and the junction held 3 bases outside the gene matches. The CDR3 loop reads CSARDRGGDTQYF. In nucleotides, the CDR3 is TGCAGTGCTAGGGACAGGGGTGGAGATACGCAGTATTTT.

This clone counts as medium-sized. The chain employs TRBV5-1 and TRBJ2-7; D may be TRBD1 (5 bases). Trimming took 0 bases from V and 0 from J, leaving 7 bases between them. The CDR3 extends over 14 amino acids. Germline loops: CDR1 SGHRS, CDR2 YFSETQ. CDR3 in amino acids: CASSLGTPSYEQYF. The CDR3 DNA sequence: TGCGCCAGCAGCTTGGGGACACCCTCCTACGAGCAGTACTTC.

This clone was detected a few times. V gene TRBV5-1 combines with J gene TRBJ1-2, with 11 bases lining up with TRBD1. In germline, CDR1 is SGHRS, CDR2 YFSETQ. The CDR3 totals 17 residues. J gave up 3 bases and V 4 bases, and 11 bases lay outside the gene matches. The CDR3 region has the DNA TGCGCCAGCAGCCCGCCCCCCGGGACAGGGGGTTACTATGGCTACACCTTC. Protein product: CASSPPPGTGGYYGYTF.

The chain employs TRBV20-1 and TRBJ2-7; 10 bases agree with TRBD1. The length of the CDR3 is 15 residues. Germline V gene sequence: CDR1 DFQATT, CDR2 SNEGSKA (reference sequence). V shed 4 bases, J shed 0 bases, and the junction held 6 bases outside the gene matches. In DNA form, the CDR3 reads TGCAGTGCTACTCCAGGACAGGGGGGCTCCTACGAGCAGTACTTC. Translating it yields CSATPGQGGSYEQYF.

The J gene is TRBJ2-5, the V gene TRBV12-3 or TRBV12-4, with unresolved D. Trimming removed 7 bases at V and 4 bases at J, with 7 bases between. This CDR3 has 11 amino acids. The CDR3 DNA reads TGTGCCAGCATGGGTCGAGAGACCCAGTACTTC. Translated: CASMGRETQYF.

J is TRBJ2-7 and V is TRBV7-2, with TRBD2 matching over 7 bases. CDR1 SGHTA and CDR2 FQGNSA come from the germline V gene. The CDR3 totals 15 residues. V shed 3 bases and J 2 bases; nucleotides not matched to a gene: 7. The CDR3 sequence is CASSLRGAGAYEQYF. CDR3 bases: TGTGCCAGCAGCTTGAGGGGTGCGGGAGCCTACGAGCAGTACTTC.

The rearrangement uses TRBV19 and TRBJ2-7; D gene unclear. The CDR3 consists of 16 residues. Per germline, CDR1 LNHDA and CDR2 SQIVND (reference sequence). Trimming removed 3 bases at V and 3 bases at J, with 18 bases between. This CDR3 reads CASSMDPKGYGYEQYF. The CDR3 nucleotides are TGTGCCAGTAGTATGGATCCCAAGGGCTACGGCTACGAGCAGTACTTC.

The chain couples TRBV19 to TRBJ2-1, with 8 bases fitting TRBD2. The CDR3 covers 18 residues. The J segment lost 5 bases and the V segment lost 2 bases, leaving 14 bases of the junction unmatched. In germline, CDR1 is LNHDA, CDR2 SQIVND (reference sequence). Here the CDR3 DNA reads TGTGCCAGTAGTATACCGGGGGCGACTAGCGTACTTAACAATGAGCAGTTCTTC. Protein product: CASSIPGATSVLNNEQFF.

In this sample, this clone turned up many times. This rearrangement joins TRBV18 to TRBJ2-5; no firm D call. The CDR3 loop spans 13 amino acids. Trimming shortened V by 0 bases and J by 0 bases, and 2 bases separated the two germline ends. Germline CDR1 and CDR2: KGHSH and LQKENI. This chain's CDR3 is CASSPPYQETQYF. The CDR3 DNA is TGTGCCAGCTCACCACCGTACCAAGAGACCCAGTACTTC.

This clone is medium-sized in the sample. The DNA for the CDR3 is TGCGCCAGCAGCTTGGCGGGGGGTATGAACACTGAAGCTTTCTTT. It encodes CASSLAGGMNTEAFF. This sequence joins TRBV5-1 and TRBJ1-1; tentatively, D is TRBD1 (5 bases). Between the trimmed V and J ends, which lost 0 bases and 0 bases, there was a span of 9 bases. The CDR3 runs to 15 residues. CDR1 and CDR2 (germline): SGHRS, YFSETQ.

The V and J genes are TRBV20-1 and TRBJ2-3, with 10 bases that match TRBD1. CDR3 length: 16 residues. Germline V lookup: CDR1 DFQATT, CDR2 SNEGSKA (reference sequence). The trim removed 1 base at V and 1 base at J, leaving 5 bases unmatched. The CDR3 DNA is TGCAGTGCTAGAGCGAGGGACAGGGGAGGCACAGATACGCAGTATTTT. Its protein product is CSARARDRGGTDTQYF.

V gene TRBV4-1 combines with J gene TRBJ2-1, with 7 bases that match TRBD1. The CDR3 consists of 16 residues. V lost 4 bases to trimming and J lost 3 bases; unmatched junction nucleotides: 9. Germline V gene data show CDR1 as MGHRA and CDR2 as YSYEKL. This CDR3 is CASSPIGQEIYNEQFF. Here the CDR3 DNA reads TGCGCCAGCAGCCCCATCGGACAGGAGATCTACAATGAGCAGTTCTTC.

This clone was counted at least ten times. This chain's CDR3 is CALDRNLNYGYTF. The CDR3 DNA follows: TGTGCCTTGGACAGAAACCTTAACTATGGCTACACCTTC. The genes are TRBV30 and TRBJ1-2, with a weak D call TRBD1 (6 bases). V dropped 7 bases and J dropped 1 base, with 13 bases sitting between them. Germline V gene sequence: CDR1 GTSNPN, CDR2 SVGIG (reference sequence). The CDR3 is 13 residues long.

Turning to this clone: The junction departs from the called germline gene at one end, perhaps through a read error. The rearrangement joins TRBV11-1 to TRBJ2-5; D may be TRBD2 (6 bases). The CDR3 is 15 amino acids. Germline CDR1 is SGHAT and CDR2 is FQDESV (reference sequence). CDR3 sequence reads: CASSLGSGDQETRYF. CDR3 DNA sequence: TGTGCCAGCAGCTTAGGTAGCGGAGATCAAGAGACCCGGTACTTC.

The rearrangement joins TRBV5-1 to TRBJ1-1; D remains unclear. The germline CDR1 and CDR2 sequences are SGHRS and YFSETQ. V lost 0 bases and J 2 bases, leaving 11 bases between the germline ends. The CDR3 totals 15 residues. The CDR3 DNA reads TGCGCCAGCAGCTTGGCATCCAGTTCAAACACTGAAGCTTTCTTT. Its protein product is CASSLASSSNTEAFF.

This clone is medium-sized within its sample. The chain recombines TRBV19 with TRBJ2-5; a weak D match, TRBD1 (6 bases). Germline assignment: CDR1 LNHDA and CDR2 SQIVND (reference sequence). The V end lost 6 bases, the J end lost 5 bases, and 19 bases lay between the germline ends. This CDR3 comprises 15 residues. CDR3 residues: CASSPGTPSGETQYF. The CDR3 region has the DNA TGTGCCAGTAGCCCTGGGACACCCTCGGGGGAGACCCAGTACTTC. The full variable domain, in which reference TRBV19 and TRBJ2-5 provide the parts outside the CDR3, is DGGITQSPKYLFRKEGQNVTLSCEQNLNHDAMYWYRQDPGQGLRLIYYSQIVNDFQKGDIAEGYSVSREKKESFPLTVTSAQKNPTAFYLCASSPGTPSGETQYFGPGTRLLVL.

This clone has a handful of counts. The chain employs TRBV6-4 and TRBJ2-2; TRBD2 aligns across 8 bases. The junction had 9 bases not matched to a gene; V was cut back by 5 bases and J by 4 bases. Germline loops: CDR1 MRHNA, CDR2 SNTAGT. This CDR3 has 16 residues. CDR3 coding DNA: TGTGCCAGCAGTCCCACTAGCGGAGTAACCACCGGGGAGCTGTTTTTT. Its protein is CASSPTSGVTTGELFF.

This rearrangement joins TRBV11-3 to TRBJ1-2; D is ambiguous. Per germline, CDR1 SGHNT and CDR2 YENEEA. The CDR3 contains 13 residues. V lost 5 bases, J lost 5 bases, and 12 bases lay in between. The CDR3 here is CASSPGRRYGYTF. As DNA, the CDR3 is TGTGCCAGCAGCCCCGGCCGGCGGTATGGCTACACCTTC. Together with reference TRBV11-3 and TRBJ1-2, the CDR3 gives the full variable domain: EAGVVQSPRYKIIEKKQPVAFWCNPISGHNTLYWYLQNLGQGPELLIRYENEEAVDDSQLPKDRFSAERLKGVDSTLKIQPAELGDSAVYLCASSPGRRYGYTFGSGTRLTVV.

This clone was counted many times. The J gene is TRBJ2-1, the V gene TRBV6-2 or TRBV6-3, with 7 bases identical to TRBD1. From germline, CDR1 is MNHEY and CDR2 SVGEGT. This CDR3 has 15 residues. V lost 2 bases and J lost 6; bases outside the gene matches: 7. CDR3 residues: CASSYGDRASNEQFF. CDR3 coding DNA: TGTGCCAGCAGTTACGGAGACAGGGCGTCCAATGAGCAGTTCTTC.

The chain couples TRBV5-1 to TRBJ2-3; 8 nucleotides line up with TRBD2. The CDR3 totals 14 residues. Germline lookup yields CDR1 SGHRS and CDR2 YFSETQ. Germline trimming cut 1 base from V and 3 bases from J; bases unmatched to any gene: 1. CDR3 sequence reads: CASSLSSGTDTQYF. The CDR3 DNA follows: TGCGCCAGCAGCTTGTCTAGCGGGACAGATACGCAGTATTTT.